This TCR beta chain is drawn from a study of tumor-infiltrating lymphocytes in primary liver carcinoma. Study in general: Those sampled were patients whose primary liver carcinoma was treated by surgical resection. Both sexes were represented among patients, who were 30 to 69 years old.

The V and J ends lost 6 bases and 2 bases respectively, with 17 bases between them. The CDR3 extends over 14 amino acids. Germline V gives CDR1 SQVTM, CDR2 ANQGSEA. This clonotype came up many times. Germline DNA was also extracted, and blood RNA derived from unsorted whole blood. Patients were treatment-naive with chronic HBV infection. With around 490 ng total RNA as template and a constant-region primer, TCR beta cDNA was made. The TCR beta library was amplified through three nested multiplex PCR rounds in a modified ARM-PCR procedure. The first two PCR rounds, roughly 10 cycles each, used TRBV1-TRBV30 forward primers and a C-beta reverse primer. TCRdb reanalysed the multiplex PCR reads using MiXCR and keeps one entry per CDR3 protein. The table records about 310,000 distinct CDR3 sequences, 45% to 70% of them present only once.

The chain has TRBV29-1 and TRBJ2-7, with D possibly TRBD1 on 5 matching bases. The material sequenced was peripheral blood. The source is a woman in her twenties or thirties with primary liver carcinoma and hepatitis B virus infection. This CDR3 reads CSVLHSGRPYEQYF. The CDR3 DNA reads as TGCAGCGTCCTCCATTCAGGGCGTCCCTACGAGCAGTACTTC.